The 8 T cell receptor beta chains below all came from one sample that was sequenced in a study of T cell repertoires in cytomegalovirus infection. TCRdb ran MiXCR on the reads and lists one entry per CDR3 protein. The sample has 830,000 or so distinct CDR3 sequences; 30% to 35% are singletons. These receptors have no known antigen. Sequenced material: cultured CD8+ T cells from PBMCs, taken from culture after CMV antigen stimulation. The receptors were gathered from a human donor in good health (CMV status not recorded). Some clones in this sample may be carry-over from other donors' samples.

This clonotype showed up just a few times. This chain uses TRBV4-3 with TRBJ1-2; TRBD1 matches at 8 bases. The ends lost 0 bases at V and 8 bases at J; junction bases unmatched: 8. The CDR3 runs to 15 residues. CDR1 LGHNA and CDR2 YSLEER come from the germline V gene. CDR3 loop: CASSQEFRTGNGYTF. CDR3 nucleotide sequence: TGCGCCAGCAGCCAAGAGTTCCGGACAGGGAACGGCTACACCTTC.

The chain employs TRBV12-3 or TRBV12-4 and TRBJ2-1; D is possibly TRBD2 (6 bases). The CDR3 totals 14 residues. Deletions cut 6 bases from V and 3 bases from J, with 12 bases between. In nucleotides, the CDR3 is TGTGCCAGCAGGCCAGGAGCGGGCTACAATGAGCAGTTCTTC. Its protein product is CASRPGAGYNEQFF.

CDR3 sequence reads: CATRRDRSTDTQYF. CDR3 coding DNA: TGTGCCACCCGCCGGGACAGATCCACAGATACGCAGTATTTT. The chain joins TRBV6-5 to TRBJ2-3; TRBD1 agrees at 7 bases. The J segment lost 2 bases and the V segment lost 10 bases, leaving 9 bases of the junction unmatched. Germline CDR1 MNHEY, CDR2 SVGAGI. There are 14 residues in the CDR3.

This clonotype was detected ten times or more. This sequence joins TRBV7-9 and TRBJ1-6, with TRBD1 identical over 7 bases. From germline, CDR1 is SEHNR and CDR2 FQNEAQ (reference sequence). CDR3 length: 16 amino acids. With 5 bases clipped from V and 4 bases from J, the junction kept 8 bases outside the gene matches. The CDR3 DNA sequence: TGTGCCAGCAGCCCCGACAGGGTGGGGTATAATTCACCCCTCCACTTT. This translates into CASSPDRVGYNSPLHF.

The sample holds many counts of this clonotype. The chain couples TRBV7-3 to TRBJ2-1; D tentatively fits TRBD1 or TRBD2 (7 bases each). The ends were cut back, 5 bases at V and 4 bases at J, with 15 bases in the middle. The CDR3 has 15 residues. Germline CDR1 and CDR2: SGHTA and FQGTGA. CDR3 DNA: TGTGCCAGCAGCCCCCAGGGGGGGCCATACAATGAGCAGTTCTTC. Its translation is CASSPQGGPYNEQFF.

The V call is TRBV5-5, the J call TRBJ2-2; 12 positions match TRBD2. After removal of 5 bases from V and 7 bases from J, the junction contained 6 bases not matched to a gene. Germline CDR1 and CDR2: SGHKS and YYEKEE (reference sequence). This CDR3 contains 15 residues. The CDR3 DNA reads as TGTGCCAGCAGACCTAGCGGGGGGGCGAACGGGGAGCTGTTTTTT. Amino acid sequence: CASRPSGGANGELFF.

The chain links TRBV7-9 to TRBJ2-6; TRBD1 aligns across 7 bases. Germline V lookup: CDR1 SEHNR, CDR2 FQNEAQ (reference sequence). The CDR3 loop spans 15 amino acids. Trimming at V came to 6 bases and at J to 4 bases, leaving 6 bases not matched to a gene. The CDR3 reads CASSPTGYGANVLTF. The CDR3 DNA reads TGTGCCAGCAGTCCGACAGGGTACGGGGCCAACGTCCTGACTTTC. Full variable domain (rest looked up from reference TRBV7-9 and TRBJ2-6): DTGVSQNPRHKITKRGQNVTFRCDPISEHNRLYWYRQTLGQGPEFLTYFQNEAQLEKSRLLSDRFSAERPKGSFSTLEIQRTEQGDSAMYLCASSPTGYGANVLTFGAGSRLTVL.

This clonotype was seen more than once but under ten times. The J gene is TRBJ2-1, the V gene TRBV19; no clear D gene. Trimming left V 7 bases short and J 8 bases short, with 12 bases between. This CDR3 region has 12 residues. The V gene's germline CDR1 is LNHDA and CDR2 SQIVND (reference sequence). CDR3 sequence reads: CASNGQEDEQFF. CDR3 coding DNA: TGTGCCAGTAACGGGCAGGAAGATGAGCAGTTCTTC. Full variable domain (remainder filled in from reference TRBV19 and TRBJ2-1): DGGITQSPKYLFRKEGQNVTLSCEQNLNHDAMYWYRQDPGQGLRLIYYSQIVNDFQKGDIAEGYSVSREKKESFPLTVTSAQKNPTAFYLCASNGQEDEQFFGPGTRLTVL.